The 6 T cell receptor beta chains reported below all come from one sample, sequenced in a study of blood T cell repertoires in COVID-19. Profiled with immunoSEQ multiplex PCR; TCRdb holds only in-frame clones, not every one. Here the sample spans about 160,000 clones, 70% to 80% being singletons. The sample comprised peripheral blood. Receptors originate from a man aged 55-75 years with acute or convalescent COVID-19.

The V and J genes are TRBV12-3 or TRBV12-4 and TRBJ1-5; D gene ambiguous. This CDR3 has 12 residues. V dropped 3 bases and J dropped 7 bases, with 7 bases sitting between them. The CDR3 region has the DNA TGTGCCAGCAGTTTGGCCCCCCAGCCCCAGCATTTT. Translating gives CASSLAPQPQHF.

The genes are TRBV14 and TRBJ2-1; D remains ambiguous. Trimming shortened V by 0 bases and J by 0 bases, and 9 bases separated the two germline ends. CDR1 and CDR2 (germline): SGHDN, FVKESK. This CDR3 region has 16 residues. CDR3: CASSQDARFSYNEQFF. The CDR3 DNA reads as TGTGCCAGCAGCCAAGATGCCAGGTTCTCCTACAATGAGCAGTTCTTC. The entire variable domain, with the rest obtained from reference TRBV14 and TRBJ2-1, is as follows: EAGVTQFPSHSVIEKGQTVTLRCDPISGHDNLYWYRRVMGKEIKFLLHFVKESKQDESGMPNNRFLAERTGGTYSTLKVQPAELEDSGVYFCASSQDARFSYNEQFFGPGTRLTVL.

The V call is TRBV29-1, the J call TRBJ2-1; D call uncertain. Germline CDR1 is SQVTM and CDR2 is ANQGSEA. The V and J ends lost 6 bases and 4 bases respectively, with 10 bases between them. The CDR3 runs to 12 residues. The chain's CDR3 is CSVAPEYNEQFF. In nucleotides, the CDR3 is TGCAGCGTCGCCCCCGAGTACAATGAGCAGTTCTTC.

The chain employs TRBV6-2 or TRBV6-3 and TRBJ2-2; D call uncertain. Trimming left V 2 bases short and J 8 bases short, with 6 bases between. This CDR3 comprises 12 residues. Germline V gene data show CDR1 as MNHEY and CDR2 as SVGEGT. The CDR3 loop is CASSYAGGELFF. CDR3 coding DNA: TGTGCCAGCAGTTACGCAGGAGGGGAGCTGTTTTTT.

The rearrangement joins TRBV5-1 to TRBJ1-1; D uncertain. Trimming shortened V by 0 bases and J by 5 bases, and 11 bases separated the two germline ends. The CDR3 runs 14 residues. Germline V gene data show CDR1 as SGHRS and CDR2 as YFSETQ. As DNA, the CDR3 is TGCGCCAGCAGCTTGGGCTTTGGGGAGACTGAAGCTTTCTTT. Residues: CASSLGFGETEAFF.

The genes are TRBV10-3 and TRBJ1-5; D unresolved. The CDR3 runs 16 residues. Per the germline V gene, CDR1 is ENHRY and CDR2 is SYGVKD. Trimming left V 0 bases short and J 11 bases short, with 20 bases between. The CDR3 protein is CAISESSQSLAGAQHF. The CDR3 nucleotides read TGTGCCATCAGTGAGTCAAGTCAGTCACTAGCCGGGGCCCAGCATTTT.